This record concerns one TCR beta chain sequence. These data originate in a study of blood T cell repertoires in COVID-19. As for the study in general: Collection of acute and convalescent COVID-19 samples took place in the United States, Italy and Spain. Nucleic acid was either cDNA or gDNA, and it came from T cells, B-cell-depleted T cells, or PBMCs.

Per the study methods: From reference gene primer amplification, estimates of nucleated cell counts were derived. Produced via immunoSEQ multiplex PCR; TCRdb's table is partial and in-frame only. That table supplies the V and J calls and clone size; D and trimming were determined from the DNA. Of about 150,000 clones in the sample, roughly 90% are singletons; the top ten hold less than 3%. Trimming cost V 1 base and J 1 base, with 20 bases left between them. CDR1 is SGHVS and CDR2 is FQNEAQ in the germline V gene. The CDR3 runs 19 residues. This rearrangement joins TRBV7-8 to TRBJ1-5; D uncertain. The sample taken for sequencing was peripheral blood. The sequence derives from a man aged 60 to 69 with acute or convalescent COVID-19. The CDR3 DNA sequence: TGTGCCAGCAGCTTAGGGTCCGGACTTAGAGTATGGAGCAATCAGCCCCAGCATTTT. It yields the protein CASSLGSGLRVWSNQPQHF. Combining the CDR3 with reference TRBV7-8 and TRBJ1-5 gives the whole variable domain GAGVSQSPRYKVAKRGQDVALRCDPISGHVSLFWYQQALGQGPEFLTYFQNEAQLDKSGLPSDRFFAERPEGSVSTLKIQRTQQEDSAVYLCASSLGSGLRVWSNQPQHFGDGTRLSIL.